This T cell receptor beta chain was identified in a study of shared clonotypes between healthy human individuals (dated by TCRdb to the early 2020s). About the full investigation: The cohort comprised a couple of women and a few men aged 18 to 49 years. For each donor, CD4 naive and CD4 memory were each run on three plates, CD8 naive on two plates, and CD8 memory on one plate. To estimate repertoire size and how much clonotypes are shared between individuals, the study performed deep sequencing of blood TCR repertoires from about five healthy adults. Libraries were prepared and TCR repertoires were sequenced by different laboratories using diverse techniques, in order to increase sequencing depth and limit assay-specific biases. Each donor's leukapheresis produced roughly between roughly 0.85 and 9.5 billion PBMCs.

Notes on this clone: Its specific antigen is unknown. Within one base of it there is no much larger clone, and no base qualities were kept.

Using the deep immunoSEQ assay, multiplex PCR amplified TCR CDR3 regions from genomic DNA. Genomic DNA extracted from each cell subset was distributed evenly over all wells of several immunoSEQ 96-well plates, and each plate served as one replicate. Each replicate PCR for sorted subsets received about 180 ng genomic DNA, equal to roughly 30,000 T cell genomes. The purified libraries were quantified using a Qubit 3.0 fluorometer, sized with a Bioanalyzer 2100, and then quantified again using the KAPA Library Quantification kit. A separate single-read 150-cycle Illumina NextSeq 550 flow cell was used to sequence each immunoSEQ 96-well plate. The authors' analysis ran thus. The immunoSEQ output contained only junctional sequences without quality scores, so filtering could not match that applied to full-length reads. To assign V/J genes and CDR3, sequences were annotated against IMGT germline references using PyIR, a Python wrapper for IgBLAST v1.9. Reads were filtered out if the reads had weak V/J assignments (E-value above 1e-6), no CDR3, stop codons, out-of-frame junctions, or ambiguous translated residues. V3J clonotypes were defined as sequences sharing the same inferred V gene, J gene, and CDR3 amino acid sequence. Percentage overlap between repertoires was calculated by dividing the number of shared unique clonotypes by the size of the smaller repertoire. Three approaches were used to assess repertoire richness: RTK rarefaction, the Chao1 estimator, and Recon v2.1 estimates of unobserved clonotypes. Generation probabilities for all TCRbeta clonotypes obtained by the gDNA method from four donors were computed using OLGA. Sourced from immuneACCESS, this table was stored by TCRdb with only in-frame sequences that have V and J called. A share of the clones is absent; for the studies checked, an unresolved V gene accounts for under half, and the remainder has no known explanation. V, J and clone size are those of that table, while D and trimming were read from the DNA. The sample includes 2 million to 2.5 million clones, with 85% to 95% observed a single time. The ten largest clones represent about 0.39% of the sample.

CDR1 KGHSH and CDR2 LQKENI are derived from the germline V gene. V is reduced by 0 bases and J by 4 bases, leaving a spacing of 13 bases between them. The cysteine opens and the phenylalanine closes a CDR3 of 16 amino acids. Only the CDR3 region is kept as DNA, spanning 48 bases read in frame from base 1. The full study reports these points: Sharing across several donors was observed for approximately 5% of naive CD4, under 4% of naive CD8, 2% to 2.5% of memory CD4, and about 0.4% of memory CD8 clonotypes. Sampling was restricted to blood, and TCR repertoires in tissues likely differ from the TCR repertoires found in blood. Estimated clonotype richness was generally larger for naive than for memory subsets. Pairwise subsampling indicated that sequencing depth was expected to affect the degree of clonotype sharing among donors. Even with the large sequencing depth, rarefaction of the sorted-subset datasets indicated that sequencing was incomplete. Compared with non-shared clonotypes, the clonotypes found in all four sorted-subset donors had higher generation probabilities. The genetic and exposure-history diversity represented was limited by the small number of donors.

The donors were healthy, HIV-negative adults with no recently reported acute infections or vaccinations. Every donor was a Caucasian adult residing in Nashville, Tennessee, USA. CD4+ T cells were enriched by magnetic negative selection; naive cells were then positively selected on CD45RA, and the negative fraction formed the memory subset. Blood was obtained by leukapheresis, after which PBMCs were separated by Ficoll-Histopaque density gradient centrifugation and cryopreserved in liquid nitrogen vapor phase. Analytical flow cytometry was used to check the purity and quantity of every magnetically sorted T cell population. Genomic DNA was isolated from each sorted fraction and quantified by UV absorbance on a Nanodrop 2000c.

The sequence came from a young man in good health. Some clones in this sample may be carry-over from other donors' samples. Sequencing input: naive CD4+ T cells from PBMCs. The cell subset or site label corresponds to: CD45RA+ positively selected. The chain is made from TRBV18 and TRBJ1-3, with the D gene not clear enough to name. The CDR3 protein: CASSPPWGVEGNTIYF. The nucleotides read TGTGCCAGCTCACCACCCTGGGGTGTCGAGGGAAACACCATATATTTT.